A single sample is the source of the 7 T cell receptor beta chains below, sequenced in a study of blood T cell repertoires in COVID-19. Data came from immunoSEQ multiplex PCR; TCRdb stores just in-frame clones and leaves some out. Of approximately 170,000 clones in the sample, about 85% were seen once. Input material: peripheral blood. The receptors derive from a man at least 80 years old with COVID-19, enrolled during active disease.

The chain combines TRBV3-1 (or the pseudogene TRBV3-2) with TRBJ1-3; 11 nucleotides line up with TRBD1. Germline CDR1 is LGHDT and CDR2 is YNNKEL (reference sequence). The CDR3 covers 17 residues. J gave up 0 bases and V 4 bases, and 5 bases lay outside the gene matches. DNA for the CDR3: TGTGCCAGCAGCCGAACCGGGACAGGGGGCTCTGGAAACACCATATATTTT. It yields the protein CASSRTGTGGSGNTIYF.

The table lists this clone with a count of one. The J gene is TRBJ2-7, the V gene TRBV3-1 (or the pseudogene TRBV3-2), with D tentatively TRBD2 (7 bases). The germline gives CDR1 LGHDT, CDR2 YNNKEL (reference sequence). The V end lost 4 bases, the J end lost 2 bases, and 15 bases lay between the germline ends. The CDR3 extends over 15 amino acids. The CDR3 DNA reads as TGTGCCAGCAGCCGGGGGGCTAGCGGCGCCTACGAGCAGTACTTC. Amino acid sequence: CASSRGASGAYEQYF.

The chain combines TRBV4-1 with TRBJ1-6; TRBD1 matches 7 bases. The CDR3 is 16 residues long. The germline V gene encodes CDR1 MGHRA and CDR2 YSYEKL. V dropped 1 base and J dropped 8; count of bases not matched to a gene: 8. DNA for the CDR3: TGCGCCAGCAGCCAAGCACAGACAGGGAAGTATTCACCCCTCCACTTT. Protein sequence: CASSQAQTGKYSPLHF.

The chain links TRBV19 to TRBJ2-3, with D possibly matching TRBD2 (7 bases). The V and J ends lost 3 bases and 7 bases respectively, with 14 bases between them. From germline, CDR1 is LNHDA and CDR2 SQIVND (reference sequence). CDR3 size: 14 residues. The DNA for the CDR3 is TGTGCCAGTAGTATTGTCGGGGGGCAATATACGCAGTATTTT. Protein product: CASSIVGGQYTQYF.

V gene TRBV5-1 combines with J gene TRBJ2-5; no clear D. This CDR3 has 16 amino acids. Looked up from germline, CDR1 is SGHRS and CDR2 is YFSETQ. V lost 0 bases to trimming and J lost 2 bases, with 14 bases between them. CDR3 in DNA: TGCGCCAGCAGCTTGGGAGCCCCTAGGCTTCAAGAGACCCAGTACTTC. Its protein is CASSLGAPRLQETQYF. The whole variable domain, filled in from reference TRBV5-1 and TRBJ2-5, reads KAGVTQTPRYLIKTRGQQVTLSCSPISGHRSVSWYQQTPGQGLQFLFEYFSETQRNKGNFPGRFSGRQFSNSRSEMNVSTLELGDSALYLCASSLGAPRLQETQYFGPGTRLLVL.

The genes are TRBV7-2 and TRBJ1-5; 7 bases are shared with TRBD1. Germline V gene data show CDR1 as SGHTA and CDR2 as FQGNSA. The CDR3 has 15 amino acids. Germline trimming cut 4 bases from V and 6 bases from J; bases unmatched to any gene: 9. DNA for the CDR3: TGTGCCAGCAGCTCGAGACAGGGTTTCGGTCAGCCCCAGCATTTT. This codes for CASSSRQGFGQPQHF. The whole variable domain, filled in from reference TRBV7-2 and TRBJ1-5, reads GAGVSQSPSNKVTEKGKDVELRCDPISGHTALYWYRQSLGQGLEFLIYFQGNSAPDKSGLPSDRFSAERTGGSVSTLTIQRTQQEDSAVYLCASSSRQGFGQPQHFGDGTRLSIL.

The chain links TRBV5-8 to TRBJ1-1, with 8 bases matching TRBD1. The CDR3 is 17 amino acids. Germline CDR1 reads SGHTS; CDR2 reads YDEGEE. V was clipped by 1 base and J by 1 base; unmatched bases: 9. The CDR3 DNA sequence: TGTGCCAGCAGCTTGATGCAGGGGGCGCAGACGAACACTGAAGCTTTCTTT. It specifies CASSLMQGAQTNTEAFF.